Listed below are T cell receptor beta chains from one sample, sequenced in a study of shared clonotypes between healthy human individuals. Assay: immunoSEQ multiplex PCR; the TCRdb copy retains only in-frame clones and omits some. This sample has about a million clones, with less than 85% found just once. Material: memory CD4+ T cells sorted from blood. The receptor set was obtained from a man between 18 and 35 years old in good health. Both conserved end residues are part of each CDR3. The order of the fields is clone size, J gene, V gene, D gene, CDR3 DNA, CDR3 protein. A D gene is named only where the DNA matches it firmly. Rows may omit the clone size; those that give it use once, few, many or a size class.

-	TRBJ1-4	TRBV27	-	TGTGCCAGCAGTTGGGGGGGAGTTAATGAAAAACTGTTTTTT	CASSWGGVNEKLFF
-	TRBJ2-3	TRBV5-1	-	TGCGCCAGCAGCTTGGAGATCACAGATACGCAGTATTTT	CASSLEITDTQYF
-	TRBJ2-7	TRBV4-2	TRBD1	TGTGCCAGCAGCCAAGATTGGACAGGCCCCTACGAGCAGTACTTC	CASSQDWTGPYEQYF
-	TRBJ2-7	TRBV2	-	TGTGCCAGCAGGACCTTAGGGCCATACGAGCAGTACTTC	CASRTLGPYEQYF
-	TRBJ1-4	TRBV28	TRBD1	TGTGCCAGCAGCAAACCGGGGACAGGGCGTGAAAAACTGTTTTTT	CASSKPGTGREKLFF
-	TRBJ1-1	TRBV5-1	-	TGCGCCAGCAGCCCGGGGACAACTAACACTGAAGCTTTCTTT	CASSPGTTNTEAFF
once	TRBJ2-3	TRBV7-2	-	TGTGCCAGCAGCTTATCGGCGGTACCCACAGATACGCAGTATTTT	CASSLSAVPTDTQYF
-	TRBJ2-5	TRBV5-4	TRBD2	TGTGCCAGCAGCTCGTTTGGGCGGGAGACGGGGGAAGGGACCCAGTACTTC	CASSSFGRETGEGTQYF
-	TRBJ2-7	TRBV5-5	-	TGTGCCAGCAGCTTGGATGCAGTTCAGGGGCAGTACTTC	CASSLDAVQGQYF
-	TRBJ2-5	TRBV2	TRBD1	TGTGCCAACGCGGGACAGGGTAAGGAGACCCAGTACTTC	CANAGQGKETQYF
-	TRBJ2-5	TRBV7-7	TRBD2	TGTGCTAGCAGCTTGGGCGGGAGAGAGACCCAGTACTTC	CASSLGGRETQYF
many	TRBJ1-6	TRBV6-6	-	TGTGCCAGCAGTGATAGGTCTGTGTCTTCACCCCTCCACTTT	CASSDRSVSSPLHF
once	TRBJ1-2	TRBV6-1	TRBD1	TGTGCCAGCAGTGAATCCCGACAGGGGAATGGCTACACCTTC	CASSESRQGNGYTF
once	TRBJ2-5	TRBV18	TRBD1	TGTGCCAGCTCACCACCGGGACAGGGCCAAGGAGAGACCCAGTACTTC	CASSPPGQGQGETQYF
-	TRBJ1-2	TRBV9	TRBD1	TGTGCCAGCAGCGGAGGGGGACAGGTCATTGGCTATGGCTACACCTTC	CASSGGGQVIGYGYTF
-	TRBJ1-2	TRBV7-9	TRBD1	TGTGCCAGCAGCTTCGCCGGGGGACAGTCGCGTGGCTACACCTTC	CASSFAGGQSRGYTF
once	TRBJ1-2	TRBV9	-	TGTGCCAGCAGCGTTACTGCTACTAACTATGGCTACACCTTC	CASSVTATNYGYTF
-	TRBJ2-6	TRBV18	-	TGTGCCAGCTCACCGAGCAGAACTGGGGCCAACGTCCTGACTTTC	CASSPSRTGANVLTF
-	TRBJ2-2	TRBV9	TRBD2	TGTGCCAGCAGCGCCAGCGGGGTCAACACCGGGGAGCTGTTTTTT	CASSASGVNTGELFF
-	TRBJ2-7	TRBV20-1	-	TGCAGTGCTAGAGAGTCCGAGCAGTACTTC	CSARESEQYF
once	TRBJ2-6	TRBV2	-	TGTGCCAGCAGTGAAGGGCAGGGGAGGAACTCTGGGGCCAACGTCCTGACTTTC	CASSEGQGRNSGANVLTF
-	TRBJ1-1	TRBV5-4	TRBD1	TGTGCCAGCAGCTTGTCTACAGGGGGCAACACTGAAGCTTTCTTT	CASSLSTGGNTEAFF
-	TRBJ2-5	TRBV9	TRBD1	TGTGCCAGCAGCGTAGCAGGACAGGGAAGACAGACCCAGTACTTC	CASSVAGQGRQTQYF
once	TRBJ2-5	TRBV7-8	TRBD1	TGTGCCAGCAGCTCACACAGGGGACAAGAGACCCAGTACTTC	CASSSHRGQETQYF
once	TRBJ2-1	TRBV28	-	TGTGCCAGCAGTATCTTGACAGGTAGGGATGAGCAGTTCTTC	CASSILTGRDEQFF
-	TRBJ2-3	TRBV29-1	TRBD1	TGCAGCGTTGTTGGGACAGGGGAGTCAGATACGCAGTATTTT	CSVVGTGESDTQYF
-	TRBJ1-2	TRBV2	-	TGTGCCAGCAGTGAAAGTGGACAACTTCGCGGCTACACCTTC	CASSESGQLRGYTF
-	TRBJ1-1	TRBV11-2	-	TGTGCCAGCAGCTTAAACCCTGACCCGAACACTGAAGCTTTCTTT	CASSLNPDPNTEAFF
-	TRBJ1-2	TRBV19	TRBD1	TGTGCCAGTACTGAACAGGGGAACGGCTACACCTTC	CASTEQGNGYTF
-	TRBJ1-1	TRBV5-1	-	TGCGCCAGCAGCTTGGAGGCTATGAACACTGAAGCTTTCTTT	CASSLEAMNTEAFF
-	TRBJ2-7	TRBV12-5	TRBD2	TGTGCTAGTGGTTCCGGCTCTAGCGGGATAAGGTACGAGCAGTACTTC	CASGSGSSGIRYEQYF
-	TRBJ1-3	TRBV19	-	TGTGCCAGTTCAACGCAGGGTCCGGAAGGAAACACCATATATTTT	CASSTQGPEGNTIYF
-	TRBJ1-1	TRBV27	-	TGTGCCAGCCGGGGGTACATGAACACTGAAGCTTTCTTT	CASRGYMNTEAFF
-	TRBJ2-2	TRBV5-4	TRBD1	TGTGCCAGCAGCTGGGACAGATACACCGGGGAGCTGTTTTTT	CASSWDRYTGELFF
-	TRBJ2-7	TRBV27	-	TGTGCCAGCAGTTTAAAGGTAGAGGGATACGAGCAGTACTTC	CASSLKVEGYEQYF
-	TRBJ1-1	TRBV11-2	TRBD1	TGTGCCAGCAGCCCCAGGACAGGGGAAATATTGAACACTGAAGCTTTCTTT	CASSPRTGEILNTEAFF
-	TRBJ2-5	TRBV11-2	-	TGTGCCAGCAGCTTAGATTCCGGCCTAAAGGAGACCCAGTACTTC	CASSLDSGLKETQYF
many	TRBJ2-1	TRBV9	TRBD2	TGTGCCAGCAGCGTAGGGTCTCCTAGCGGTATCGAAGAGCAGTTCTTC	CASSVGSPSGIEEQFF
-	TRBJ1-2	TRBV18	-	TGTGCCAGCTCCGATGTATCGAACTATGGCTACACCTTC	CASSDVSNYGYTF
-	TRBJ2-7	TRBV4-1	-	TGCGCCAGCAGCCAAGTGGATAGGAACTACGAGCAGTACTTC	CASSQVDRNYEQYF
-	TRBJ2-5	TRBV5-1	-	TGCGCCAGCAGCTTGGGAGTTGGGGGTAAAGAGACCCAGTACTTC	CASSLGVGGKETQYF
once	TRBJ1-6	TRBV6-1	TRBD1	TGTGCCAGCACCCGGGAGGGACAGGGAGTTTCACCCCTCCACTTT	CASTREGQGVSPLHF
-	TRBJ1-6	TRBV19	-	TGTGCCAGTGCTGACAGTTCCGGTAATTCACCCCTCCACTTT	CASADSSGNSPLHF
-	TRBJ2-7	TRBV6-5	-	TGTGCCAGCAGTTACGGAATAAACCCGGGCGAGCAGTACTTC	CASSYGINPGEQYF
-	TRBJ2-1	TRBV6-1	-	TGTGCCAGCAGACGGTCAGGGGATCCCTACAATGAGCAGTTCTTC	CASRRSGDPYNEQFF
-	TRBJ1-3	TRBV28	-	TGTGCCAGCAGTTTATTGCCCCGGGGCTCTGGAAACACCATATATTTT	CASSLLPRGSGNTIYF
-	TRBJ2-5	TRBV30	-	TGTGCCTGGAGTCCAGCCAACCAAGAGACCCAGTACTTC	CAWSPANQETQYF
-	TRBJ1-6	TRBV6-1	-	TGTGCCAGCCTGGAAGGTACCTGGTCACCCCTCCACTTT	CASLEGTWSPLHF
-	TRBJ2-7	TRBV7-9	TRBD2	TGTGCCAGCAGCAGAACTAGCGGGACACGCTACGAGCAGTACTTC	CASSRTSGTRYEQYF
-	TRBJ2-2	TRBV29-1	-	TGCAGCGTTGCCCTGGGTTTGCACACCGGGGAGCTGTTTTTT	CSVALGLHTGELFF
-	TRBJ2-1	TRBV9	-	TGTGCCAGCAGCTCGGGGGGACAGGTCTCCTACAATGAGCAGTTCTTC	CASSSGGQVSYNEQFF
-	TRBJ1-1	TRBV6-6	-	TGTGCCAGCAGTTATATTTCGGGTGAAGCTTTCTTT	CASSYISGEAFF
-	TRBJ1-5	TRBV11-2	TRBD1	TGTGCCAGCAGCCGCAAAGGGGGCGGTCAGCCCCAGCATTTT	CASSRKGGGQPQHF
once	TRBJ2-1	TRBV7-2	TRBD2	TGTGCCAGCAGCTTAGTTTTCGGACTAGTCGAGCCCACTGAGCAGTTCTTC	CASSLVFGLVEPTEQFF
-	TRBJ2-3	TRBV15	TRBD2	TGTGCCACCAGCAGAGATCGGGCTAGCGGGGGGGTAGGCCGAGATACGCAGTATTTT	CATSRDRASGGVGRDTQYF